Here is one T cell receptor beta chain with its context. This specimen includes other DNA sequences encoding the same CDR3. The data were obtained in a study of Ad26.COV2.S vaccination and SARS-CoV-2 variants. Study summary: Each vaccinee took Ad26.COV2.S intramuscularly, once or twice 56 days apart.

Produced via immunoSEQ multiplex PCR; TCRdb's table is partial and in-frame only. This sample has around 400,000 clones, with around four fifths found just once. Specified treatment: about 20 received Ad26.COV2.S at low or high dose, single or two shots; 5 received placebo; per-sample allocation not given. Samples came from day 63 after the first vaccine or placebo injection. Based in Boston, the donor was an adult of 18-55 years. CDR1 is SNHLY, CDR2 FYNNEI, per germline. Trimming stripped 7 bases from V and 4 bases from J, with 5 bases between. The CDR3 is 11 residues long. Material: peripheral blood, obtained in a trial of Ad26.COV2.S vaccine versus placebo. The TCR originated in a person aged 18-65 years who received the Ad26.COV2.S COVID-19 vaccine or a placebo. The chain links TRBV2 to TRBJ2-1; D ambiguous. Written as DNA, the CDR3 is TGTGCCAGCAAAGTTTACAATGAGCAGTTCTTC. It specifies CASKVYNEQFF. The whole variable domain, remainder taken from reference TRBV2 and TRBJ2-1, is EPEVTQTPSHQVTQMGQEVILRCVPISNHLYFYWYRQILGQKVEFLVSFYNNEISEKSEIFDDQFSVERPDGSNFTLKIRSTKLEDSAMYFCASKVYNEQFFGPGTRLTVL.